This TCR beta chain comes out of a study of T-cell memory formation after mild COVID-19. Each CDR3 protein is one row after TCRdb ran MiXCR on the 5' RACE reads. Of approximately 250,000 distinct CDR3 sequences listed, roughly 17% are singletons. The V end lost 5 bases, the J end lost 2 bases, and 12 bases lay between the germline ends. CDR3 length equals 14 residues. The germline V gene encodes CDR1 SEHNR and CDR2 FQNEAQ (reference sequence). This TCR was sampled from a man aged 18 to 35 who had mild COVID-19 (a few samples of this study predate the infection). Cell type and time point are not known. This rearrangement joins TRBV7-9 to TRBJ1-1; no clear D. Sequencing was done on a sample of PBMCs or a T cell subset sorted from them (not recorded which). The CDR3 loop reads CASSMFRENTEAFF. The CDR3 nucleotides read TGTGCCAGCAGCATGTTTCGAGAAAACACTGAAGCTTTCTTT.